Here is one T cell receptor beta chain with its context. The CDR3 is made up of 13 amino acids. V lost 2 bases and J lost 3, with 7 bases in between. Germline-derived CDR1 and CDR2 are SGHRS and YFSETQ. The sample originates from a study of blood T cell repertoires in COVID-19. On the study more broadly: Donors in the United States, Italy and Spain gave samples during acute or convalescent COVID-19. T cells, B-cell-depleted T cells, or PBMCs supplied cDNA or gDNA.

Seattle patients were enrolled during active infection and followed longitudinally. Sequencing was performed with immunoSEQ multiplex PCR; in TCRdb, only in-frame clones are kept and a portion is missing. The sample includes 80,000 to 100,000 clones, 74% of them seen just once. The clonotype was recovered from a man aged 65 to 85 with COVID-19, enrolled during active disease. Sequenced material: peripheral blood. This chain joins TRBV5-1 and TRBJ2-3, with D maybe TRBD2 (6 bases). The DNA of the CDR3 is TGCGCCAGCAGCTTCGGGGGAACAGATACGCAGTATTTT. Its protein is CASSFGGTDTQYF.